The T cell receptor (beta chain) described here comes from a study of Tregs in tolerant kidney transplant recipients. Study-level results: Biological reproducibility was not directly addressed, but technical replication error appeared minimal.

The CDR3 loop spans 14 amino acids. CDR1 is MDHEN, CDR2 SYDVKM, per germline. V was clipped by 6 bases and J by 3 bases; unmatched bases: 6. The method was immunoSEQ multiplex PCR; TCRdb's version includes in-frame clones alone and lacks a portion of them. This repertoire shows roughly 80,000 clones, 98% found once; its top ten account for approximately 0.56%. CD4+CD25+CD127- Tregs, CD4+CD25- non-Tregs, CD4 and CD8 cells were sorted. A remark on this clone: The antigen is undetermined.

V usage is TRBV28 and J usage is TRBJ2-7; 9 nucleotides align to TRBD1. Specimen: CD4+ T cells from blood, collected before the transplant. The TCR originated in a human donor who received a combined kidney and bone marrow transplant. CDR3 loop: CASSRQGGIYEQYF. The CDR3 coding sequence is TGTGCCAGCAGCCGACAGGGGGGAATCTACGAGCAGTACTTC.